This T cell receptor (beta chain) was observed in a study of T cells in Graves' hyperthyroidism and ophthalmopathy. Study findings and constraints: Researchers found most expanded thyroid clonotypes above 0.001 in blood as well.

As for this clonotype: Its antigen is currently unknown.

RNA transcripts yielded amplified TCR beta CDR3 regions. A set of HTBI primers served as the primers for a first-round RT-PCR of the TCR CDR3. TCRdb re-called the multiplex PCR reads through MiXCR, storing one row per CDR3 protein. Of approximately 690,000 distinct CDR3 sequences detected, less than 25% appear once; the ten largest clones hold over 30%. PBMCs were derived from approximately 10 ml fresh peripheral blood. What was sequenced was blood. The receptor was isolated from a man younger than 40 with Graves' ophthalmopathy.

The CDR3 is CASSLTGGTCEQYF. CDR3 coding DNA: TGCGCCAGCAGCCTGACAGGGGGGACCTGCGAGCAGTACTTC. The chain joins TRBV5-1 to TRBJ2-7, with TRBD1 identical over 9 bases. The V segment lost 4 bases and the J segment 6 bases; nucleotides outside the gene matches: 8. The V gene's germline CDR1 is SGHRS and CDR2 YFSETQ. The CDR3 loop spans 14 amino acids.